This is a list of T cell receptor beta chains from one sample in a study of T cells in Graves' hyperthyroidism and ophthalmopathy. MiXCR, applied by TCRdb to the multiplex PCR reads, yields one record per CDR3 protein. In the table there are over 700,000 distinct CDR3 sequences, roughly a sixth of which are singletons. Sequenced material: blood. These receptors were obtained from a woman aged 50 to 60 with Graves' hyperthyroidism that later progressed to Graves' ophthalmopathy. Each CDR3 is given with its conserved first and last residue. The D gene is left open where the match is weak. Size is stated for part of the rows, as once, few or many counts, or as a class when the clone is expanded.

CDR3 length	V gene	D gene	clone size	J gene	CDR3 DNA	CDR3 protein
17	TRBV5-6	TRBD1	few	TRBJ2-4	TGTGCCAGAACGCGACAGGGTGGGGAAGGTGACAAAAACATTCAGTACTTC	CARTRQGGEGDKNIQYF
15	TRBV2	-	many	TRBJ1-1	TGTGCCAGCTCTGGGCCCGAGAACCTGAACACTGAAGCTTTCTTT	CASSGPENLNTEAFF
15	TRBV5-1	TRBD1	-	TRBJ2-7	TGCGCCAGCAGCCCCCAGGGGGAAAGCTCCTACGAGCAGTACTTC	CASSPQGESSYEQYF
15	TRBV20-1	TRBD1	many	TRBJ2-1	TGCAGTGCTAGACCCTCGACAGGGTCCTACAATGAGCAGTTCTTC	CSARPSTGSYNEQFF
14	TRBV10-3	-	few	TRBJ2-5	TGTGCCATCAGTAGGGCTAACGAAGACGAGACCCAGTACTTC	CAISRANEDETQYF
13	TRBV27	TRBD1	few	TRBJ1-2	TGTGCCAGCAGTCGGGGACAGGGGACGGGCTACACCTTC	CASSRGQGTGYTF
15	TRBV2	-	few	TRBJ1-3	TGTGCCAGCAGGGATAGGACAGTTCCCGGAAACACCATATATTTT	CASRDRTVPGNTIYF
14	TRBV5-1	-	-	TRBJ2-5	TGCGCCAGCGGATTGACGGGGTTCGGAGAGACCCAGTACTTC	CASGLTGFGETQYF
16	TRBV18	TRBD1	many	TRBJ1-5	TGTGCCAGCTCGCCCGGGACAGGGAGTCGGAATCAGCCCCAGCATTTT	CASSPGTGSRNQPQHF
16	TRBV7-2	-	many	TRBJ1-2	TGTGCCAGCAGCTTAGCTCTTGGCAGAGTTAACTATGGCTACACCTTC	CASSLALGRVNYGYTF
15	TRBV20-1	-	-	TRBJ1-2	TGCAGTGCTAGAGGATATTTGGGGGAGTTCTATGGCTACACCTTC	CSARGYLGEFYGYTF
15	TRBV28	-	-	TRBJ2-1	TGTGCCAGCCTACCGTCGAGGGCCACCTACAATGAGCAGTTCTTC	CASLPSRATYNEQFF
14	TRBV5-4	-	-	TRBJ2-1	TGTGCCAGCAGCAGCTCCATTTTCTACAATGAGCAGTTCTTC	CASSSSIFYNEQFF
16	TRBV20-1	TRBD2	few	TRBJ2-7	TGCAGTGCTAGAGATGATCAGACTAGCGGGGGCTACGAGCAGTACTTC	CSARDDQTSGGYEQYF
16	TRBV6-2/TRBV6-3	TRBD2	many	TRBJ2-5	TGTGCCAGCAGTTACCTCAGGCTAGCGGAAAAAGAGACCCAGTACTTC	CASSYLRLAEKETQYF
14	TRBV7-9	TRBD2	many	TRBJ2-5	TGTGCCAGCAGTTTAGGACTAGCGGAAGAGACCCAGTACTTC	CASSLGLAEETQYF
15	TRBV28	-	-	TRBJ2-2	TGTGCCAGCAGTTTATCGACCGCGAACACCGGGGGGCTGTTTTTT	CASSLSTANTGGLFF
13	TRBV6-5	-	many	TRBJ1-1	TGTGCCAGCAGTTACTCGAGTATGGGTGAAGCTTTCTTT	CASSYSSMGEAFF
14	TRBV2	-	many	TRBJ1-5	TGTGCCAGCGGAGTCTGGGGAAACAATCAGCCCCAGCATTTT	CASGVWGNNQPQHF
17	TRBV6-5	-	many	TRBJ1-1	TGTGCCAGCAGTTACTCGAGCCGGGGGCGGTTGAACACTGAAGCTTTCTTT	CASSYSSRGRLNTEAFF
12	TRBV2	-	-	TRBJ2-5	TGTGCCAGCAAGGCATCCGGAGAGACCCAGTACTTC	CASKASGETQYF
16	TRBV6-6	TRBD2	few	TRBJ2-1	TGTGCCAGCAGTTACTCGTTGGCGGGGGTATCCAATGAGCAGTTCTTC	CASSYSLAGVSNEQFF
14	TRBV28	-	-	TRBJ2-7	TGTGCCAGCAGCCCCGGGACTGACGCCTACGAGCAGTACTTC	CASSPGTDAYEQYF
14	TRBV4-2	TRBD2	few	TRBJ2-1	TGTGCCAGCAGCCATCCCCCCGGGGGGAATGAGCAGTTCTTC	CASSHPPGGNEQFF
11	TRBV7-8	-	few	TRBJ2-5	TGTGCCAGCAGCCCCGACGGGATCCCCTACTTC	CASSPDGIPYF
18	TRBV2	TRBD1	once	TRBJ2-6	TGTGCCAGCAGTACACCGGGACAGGGGGCGCGCGGGACCAACGTCCTGACCTTC	CASSTPGQGARGTNVLTF
15	TRBV5-1	-	few	TRBJ1-1	TGCGCCAGCAGCAGTTCAGGGTCAGGGAACACTGAAGCTTTCTTT	CASSSSGSGNTEAFF
16	TRBV24-1	TRBD2	-	TRBJ2-7	TGTGCCACCAGTGATTTGGCGGGGGAACGGTCCTACAAGCAGTACTTC	CATSDLAGERSYKQYF
17	TRBV10-1	TRBD2	-	TRBJ2-3	TGCGCCAGCAGTGAGTTCTCCGGACTAGCTCCCACAGATACGCAGTATTTT	CASSEFSGLAPTDTQYF
12	TRBV2	TRBD1	-	TRBJ1-1	TGTGCCAGAGGACAGGGGCCCACTGAAGCTTTCTTT	CARGQGPTEAFF
15	TRBV27	TRBD1	many	TRBJ1-2	TGTGCCAGCAGTTTATGGGGCAGGGGGCGCGATGGCTACACCTTC	CASSLWGRGRDGYTF
16	TRBV2	TRBD1	many	TRBJ1-4	TGTGCCAGCAGTGAAGGTGCGGGACAGGGGAATGAAAAACTGTTTTTT	CASSEGAGQGNEKLFF
14	TRBV6-2/TRBV6-3	-	-	TRBJ1-1	TGTGCCAGCAGTTATATGGACGGTGGCACTGAAGCTTTCTTT	CASSYMDGGTEAFF
15	TRBV11-2	-	-	TRBJ1-2	TGTGCCAGCAGCTTAGACCTACAGGGTAACTATGGCTACACCTTC	CASSLDLQGNYGYTF
16	TRBV7-2	TRBD1	-	TRBJ1-2	TGTGCCAGCAGCACCCCTCGGACAGGGATGAACTATGGCTACACCTTC	CASSTPRTGMNYGYTF
15	TRBV5-1	TRBD1	many	TRBJ2-7	TGCGCCAGCACATACGGGACAGGGGAGACCTACGAGCAGTACTTC	CASTYGTGETYEQYF
14	TRBV25-1	-	once	TRBJ1-4	TGTGCCAGCAGTGACGGGGGGCGGGATGAAAAACTGTTTTTT	CASSDGGRDEKLFF
14	TRBV12-3/TRBV12-4	-	-	TRBJ2-1	TGTGCCAGCGGTAGGTCGGGGCAGTACAATGAGCAGTTCTTC	CASGRSGQYNEQFF
15	TRBV9	-	-	TRBJ2-2	TGTGCCAGCAGCGTAGTGGGGGGAAACACCGGGGAGCTGTTTTTT	CASSVVGGNTGELFF
12	TRBV3-1	-	many	TRBJ2-1	TGTGCCAGCAGCCTCCAGAACAATGAGCAGTTCTTC	CASSLQNNEQFF
19	TRBV27	TRBD1	-	TRBJ1-2	TGTGCCAGCAGTTCCTACCCGCCGGGACAGGGGGCAGAGAACTATGGCTACACCTTC	CASSSYPPGQGAENYGYTF
15	TRBV12-3/TRBV12-4	-	-	TRBJ2-1	TGTGCCAGCAGCTCGAACGACGGACCCTACAATGAGCAGTTCTTC	CASSSNDGPYNEQFF
15	TRBV6-1	-	many	TRBJ2-6	TGTGCCAGCAGTTCGACGGTTTCTGGGGCCAACGTCCTGACTTTC	CASSSTVSGANVLTF
13	TRBV20-1	TRBD1	few	TRBJ2-2	TGCAGTGCTAGAGATAACAGGGGGCTTGAGCTGTTTTTT	CSARDNRGLELFF
16	TRBV7-9	TRBD1	-	TRBJ1-1	TGTGCCAGCAGCTTAGGGTGGGACAGGGGAAAAGCTGAAGCTTTCTTT	CASSLGWDRGKAEAFF
16	TRBV7-6	-	-	TRBJ1-2	TGTGCCAGCAGCTTAGATTTTACAGCTACTAACTATGGCTACACCTTC	CASSLDFTATNYGYTF
14	TRBV7-9	-	many	TRBJ1-2	TGTGCCAGCAGCTTCGACATGACATTCTATGGCTACACCTTC	CASSFDMTFYGYTF
16	TRBV9	-	-	TRBJ1-3	TGTGCCAGCAGCGTAGCCCAGCGGCGGCCGGGAAACACCATATATTTT	CASSVAQRRPGNTIYF
13	TRBV30	-	few	TRBJ2-2	TGTGCCTGGAGAGGTGGGGGTACCGGGGAGCTGTTTTTT	CAWRGGGTGELFF
16	TRBV27	TRBD1	many	TRBJ1-4	TGTGCCAGCAGGAACAGGGGACGATTGTCTAATGAAAAACTGTTTTTT	CASRNRGRLSNEKLFF
15	TRBV5-4	-	-	TRBJ2-1	TGTGCCAGCAGCTTTCGATGGGGCTCCTACAATGAGCAGTTCTTC	CASSFRWGSYNEQFF
13	TRBV5-6	-	-	TRBJ2-2	TGTGCCAGCAGCTTGGCGACGATCGGGGAGCTGTTTTTT	CASSLATIGELFF
14	TRBV20-1	TRBD2	many	TRBJ2-3	TGCAGTGCTGACGTAGCGGGGGACACAGATACGCAGTATTTT	CSADVAGDTDTQYF
14	TRBV20-1	TRBD1	many	TRBJ1-5	TGCAGTGCTATACCGGGACAGGGCCGGCAGCCCCAGCATTTT	CSAIPGQGRQPQHF